A single sample is the source of the 18 T cell receptor beta chains below, sequenced in a study of blood T cell repertoires in COVID-19. Measured with immunoSEQ multiplex PCR; TCRdb has only the in-frame clones, and not every one. The sample lists 250,000 or so clones, 88% occurring once. The source material was peripheral blood. These receptor sequences come from a woman aged 30 to 39 with acute or convalescent COVID-19.

V is TRBV6-2 or TRBV6-3 and J is TRBJ2-3; D ambiguous. The germline V gene encodes CDR1 MNHEY and CDR2 SVGEGT. The CDR3 runs to 17 residues. The V gene lost 0 bases and the J gene lost 6 bases, with 19 bases spanning the gap. The CDR3 loop is CASSYSLFGIDSDTQYF. The CDR3 DNA reads as TGTGCCAGCAGTTACTCTCTCTTCGGTATAGACTCTGATACGCAGTATTTT.

V usage is TRBV7-9 and J usage is TRBJ1-4; no clear D gene. The germline V gene encodes CDR1 SEHNR and CDR2 FQNEAQ (reference sequence). The germline V and J ends were trimmed by 5 bases and 0 bases, with 10 bases remaining between them. The CDR3 is made up of 15 amino acids. CDR3 in amino acids: CASSLNRATNEKLFF. The DNA for the CDR3 is TGTGCCAGCAGCCTAAATCGTGCAACTAATGAAAAACTGTTTTTT.

The CDR3 sequence: CASSYSGLGNNEQFF. DNA for the CDR3: TGTGCCAGCAGTTATTCGGGACTAGGAAACAATGAGCAGTTCTTC. This chain uses TRBV6-2 or TRBV6-3 with TRBJ2-1; 8 nucleotides line up with TRBD2. Germline assignment: CDR1 MNHEY and CDR2 SVGEGT. This CDR3 is built from 15 residues. J lost 5 bases, V lost 3 bases, and 6 bases had no gene match.

The rearrangement joins TRBV7-8 to TRBJ2-3; TRBD2 agrees at 11 bases. Looked up from germline, CDR1 is SGHVS and CDR2 is FQNEAQ. The V segment lost 6 bases and the J segment 1 base; nucleotides outside the gene matches: 15. This CDR3 spans 19 amino acids. The CDR3 protein is CASRRHSSGRSLGTDTQYF. DNA for the CDR3: TGTGCCAGCAGACGTCATTCTAGCGGGAGGTCTCTCGGCACAGATACGCAGTATTTT. Full variable domain (missing parts from reference TRBV7-8 and TRBJ2-3): GAGVSQSPRYKVAKRGQDVALRCDPISGHVSLFWYQQALGQGPEFLTYFQNEAQLDKSGLPSDRFFAERPEGSVSTLKIQRTQQEDSAVYLCASRRHSSGRSLGTDTQYFGPGTRLTVL.

The chain combines TRBV7-8 with TRBJ2-1, with TRBD2 identical over 8 bases. The V and J ends lost 1 base and 6 bases, in that order; junction bases with no gene match: 8. CDR1 is SGHVS and CDR2 is FQNEAQ in the germline V gene. The CDR3 is 16 residues long. In nucleotides, the CDR3 is TGTGCCAGCAGCTTAGTCATCAGCGGGAGACCCAATGAGCAGTTCTTC. As protein: CASSLVISGRPNEQFF.

This clone was recorded only once. V usage is TRBV19 and J usage is TRBJ1-5; D might be TRBD1 (5 bases). The CDR3 has 15 residues. Germline V CDR1 and CDR2: LNHDA, SQIVND (reference sequence). Trimming pared 3 bases from V and 4 bases from J, leaving 13 bases between. CDR3 nucleotide sequence: TGTGCCAGTAGTATTTCGGGGACTCGGAATCAGCCCCAGCATTTT. Translation: CASSISGTRNQPQHF.

The chain uses TRBV10-3 and TRBJ2-7, with 7 bases aligning to TRBD2. Losses at the gene ends were 3 bases for V and 2 bases for J; bases not matched to a gene: 13. Germline V CDR1 and CDR2: ENHRY, SYGVKD. The CDR3 is 17 residues long. CDR3 in amino acids: CAISEALAVFPPYEQYF. CDR3 in DNA: TGTGCCATCAGTGAAGCGCTAGCGGTTTTCCCGCCCTACGAGCAGTACTTC.

This clone was detected only a few times. This chain links TRBV7-9 with TRBJ1-1; the D is unclear. CDR1 and CDR2 from the germline V gene are SEHNR and FQNEAQ (reference sequence). Trimming cost V 4 bases and J 3 bases, with 3 bases left between them. The CDR3 runs 11 residues. In DNA, the CDR3 is TGTGCCAGCAGCTCCTACACTGAAGCTTTCTTT. Encoded protein: CASSSYTEAFF. The full variable domain, completed using reference TRBV7-9 and TRBJ1-1, is DTGVSQNPRHKITKRGQNVTFRCDPISEHNRLYWYRQTLGQGPEFLTYFQNEAQLEKSRLLSDRFSAERPKGSFSTLEIQRTEQGDSAMYLCASSSYTEAFFGQGTRLTVV.

In its sample, this clone was seen once. The genes are TRBV6-5 and TRBJ2-7; 10 bases agree with TRBD1. Germline V gene sequence: CDR1 MNHEY, CDR2 SVGAGI. J lost 5 bases, V lost 9 bases, and 10 bases had no gene match. The CDR3 has 14 residues. CDR3 coding DNA: TGTGCCAGTGAGTTGACAGGGGGCCCCGACGAGCAGTACTTC. This encodes CASELTGGPDEQYF.

This chain joins TRBV11-2 and TRBJ2-7; 11 bases map to TRBD2. Germline loops: CDR1 SGHAT, CDR2 FQNNGV. CDR3 length: 16 amino acids. The V segment lost 0 bases and the J segment 3 bases; nucleotides outside the gene matches: 4. The CDR3 protein is CASSLEGLAVLYEQYF. CDR3 bases: TGTGCCAGCAGCTTAGAGGGACTAGCGGTCCTCTACGAGCAGTACTTC.

The chain links TRBV9 to TRBJ1-6, with 7 bases identical to TRBD1. V was clipped by 0 bases and J by 6 bases; unmatched bases: 3. Looked up from germline, CDR1 is SGDLS and CDR2 is YYNGEE. CDR3 length: 15 residues. As DNA, the CDR3 is TGTGCCAGCAGCGTAGGGGACAGTGCTAATTCACCCCTCCACTTT. The encoded protein is CASSVGDSANSPLHF.

The J gene is TRBJ2-1, the V gene TRBV5-1, with 11 bases identical to TRBD2. The CDR3 totals 15 residues. The V gene's germline CDR1 is SGHRS and CDR2 YFSETQ. The V and J ends lost 4 bases and 4 bases, in that order; junction bases with no gene match: 4. The CDR3 region has the DNA TGCGCCAGCAGCCGAGGACTAGCGGGTTACAATGAGCAGTTCTTC. Protein sequence: CASSRGLAGYNEQFF.

The CDR3 nucleotides read TGTGCCAGCAGTTACATTGGGACAGGCCACATCCCCTCACCCCTCCACTTT. It translates to CASSYIGTGHIPSPLHF. This chain uses TRBV6-7 with TRBJ1-6, with TRBD1 identical over 8 bases. TRBV6-7 is labeled an ORF, and its function is uncertain. The CDR3 contains 17 residues. After removal of 2 bases from V and 10 bases from J, the junction contained 13 bases not matched to a gene.

The chain has TRBV18 and TRBJ1-2; D remains unclear. The CDR3 runs to 12 residues. CDR1 KGHSH and CDR2 LQKENI come from the germline V gene. The V end lost 3 bases, the J end lost 0 bases, and 2 bases lay between the germline ends. Written as DNA, the CDR3 is TGTGCCAGCTCACCCTCTAACTATGGCTACACCTTC. It specifies CASSPSNYGYTF.

The J gene is TRBJ1-4, the V gene TRBV29-1, with D possibly TRBD1 on 6 matching bases. Germline lookup yields CDR1 SQVTM and CDR2 ANQGSEA. The CDR3 totals 13 residues. V was trimmed by 6 bases and J by 10 bases, leaving 18 bases between them. CDR3 sequence: CSVEGGIVGKLFF. The CDR3 DNA reads TGCAGCGTCGAGGGGGGGATTGTCGGAAAACTGTTTTTT.

The V call is TRBV28, the J call TRBJ2-1; 13 nucleotides align to TRBD2. CDR1 and CDR2 (germline): MDHEN, SYDVKM. With 4 bases clipped from V and 6 bases from J, the junction kept 12 bases outside the gene matches. The CDR3 has 18 residues. DNA for the CDR3: TGTGCCAGCAGTTCAAGGACTAGCGGGAGAATCGGAATCAATGAGCAGTTCTTC. It encodes CASSSRTSGRIGINEQFF.

The chain joins TRBV6-5 to TRBJ1-5; the match to TRBD1 covers 7 bases. Per the germline V gene, CDR1 is MNHEY and CDR2 is SVGAGI. V lost 10 bases and J lost 9; bases outside the gene matches: 15. The CDR3 runs to 14 residues. CDR3 nucleotides: TGTGCCACCTCAGCCCTTAGGGGGCCCTCGCCCCAGCATTTT. Protein: CATSALRGPSPQHF.

The chain combines TRBV28 with TRBJ1-6, with 7 bases aligning to TRBD1. Germline trimming cut 3 bases from V and 10 bases from J; bases unmatched to any gene: 6. CDR3 length equals 14 residues. Germline-derived CDR1 and CDR2 are MDHEN and SYDVKM. DNA of the CDR3: TGTGCCAGCAGTTTGGGGACAGACTTCTCACCCCTCCACTTT. Encoded protein: CASSLGTDFSPLHF.